This TCR beta chain was obtained from a study of shared clonotypes between healthy human individuals. At the level of the study: For every donor, three CD4 naive, three CD4 memory, two CD8 naive and one CD8 memory plates were used. Study observations and caveats: Among donors, the sharing of clonotypes was expected to be influenced by sequencing depth.

Replicate PCRs from sorted subsets contained roughly 200 ng DNA, which is 30,000 to 35,000 T cell genomes. Original methodology: Junction-only immunoSEQ sequences carried no quality scores, so filtering differed. Profiled with immunoSEQ multiplex PCR; TCRdb holds only in-frame clones, not every one. Clone size and V and J calls were adopted from that table, with D and trimming inferred from the DNA. The profile shows about 2.3 million clones, less than 95% of them singletons. As regards this clone: The antigen is unknown.

CDR1 and CDR2 (germline): MDHEN, SYDVKM. Trimming took off 7 bases at V and 8 bases at J, with 15 bases between the two ends. The CDR3 length is 13 residues. The chain carries TRBV28 and TRBJ2-1; possible D gene TRBD2, 5 bases. This clonotype was sampled from a young man in good health. Some clones in this sample may be carry-over from other donors' samples. Source material: naive CD4+ T cells from PBMCs. The subset was: CD45RA+ positively selected. DNA of the CDR3: TGTGCCAGCACCGAGCTAAGAGGGCATGAGCAGTTCTTC. Residues: CASTELRGHEQFF. The whole variable domain, filled in from reference TRBV28 and TRBJ2-1, reads DVKVTQSSRYLVKRTGEKVFLECVQDMDHENMFWYRQDPGLGLRLIYFSYDVKMKEKGDIPEGYSVSREKKERFSLILESASTNQTSMYLCASTELRGHEQFFGPGTRLTVL.